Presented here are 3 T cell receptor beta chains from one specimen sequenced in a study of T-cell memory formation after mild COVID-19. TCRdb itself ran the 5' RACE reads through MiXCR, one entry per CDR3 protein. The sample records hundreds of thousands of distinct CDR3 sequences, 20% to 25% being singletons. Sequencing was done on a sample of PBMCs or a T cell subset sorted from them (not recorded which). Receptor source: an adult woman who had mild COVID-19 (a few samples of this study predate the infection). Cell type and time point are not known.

CDR3 sequence (DNA): TGTGCCACCAGTGAACCTTCCTACCGGTTGAGAGGGGGGCAGTTCTTC. It is translated as CATSEPSYRLRGGQFF. The V and J genes are TRBV24-1 and TRBJ2-1; perhaps TRBD1 as D (6 bases). This CDR3 has 16 residues. Germline values: CDR1 KGHDR, CDR2 SFDVKD. Trimming took 4 bases from V and 12 from J, leaving 24 bases between them.

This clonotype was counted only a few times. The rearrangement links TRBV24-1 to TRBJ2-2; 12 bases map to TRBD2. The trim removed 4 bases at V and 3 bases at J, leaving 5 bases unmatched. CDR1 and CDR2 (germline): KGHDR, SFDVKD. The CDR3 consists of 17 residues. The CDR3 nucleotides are TGTGCCACCAGTGAAACTAGCGGGAGGTCCGACACCGGGGAGCTGTTTTTT. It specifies CATSETSGRSDTGELFF.

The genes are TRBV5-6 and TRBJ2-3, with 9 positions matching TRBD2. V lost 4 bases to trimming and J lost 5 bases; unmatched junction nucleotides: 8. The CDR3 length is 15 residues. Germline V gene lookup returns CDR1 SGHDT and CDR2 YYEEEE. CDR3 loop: CASSASGGPVDTQYF. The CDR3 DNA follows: TGTGCCAGCAGCGCGAGCGGGGGGCCCGTAGATACGCAGTATTTT.